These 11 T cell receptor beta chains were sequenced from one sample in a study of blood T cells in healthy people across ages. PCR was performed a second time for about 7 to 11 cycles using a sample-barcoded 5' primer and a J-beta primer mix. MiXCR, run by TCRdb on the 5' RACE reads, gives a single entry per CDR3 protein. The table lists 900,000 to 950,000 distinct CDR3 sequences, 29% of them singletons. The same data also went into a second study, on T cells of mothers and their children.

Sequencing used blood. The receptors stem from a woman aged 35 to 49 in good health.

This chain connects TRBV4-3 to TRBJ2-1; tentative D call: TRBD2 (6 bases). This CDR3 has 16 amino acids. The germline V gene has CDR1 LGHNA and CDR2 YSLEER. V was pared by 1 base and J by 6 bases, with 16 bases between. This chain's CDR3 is CASSQVSSTSSNEQFF. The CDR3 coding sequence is TGCGCCAGCAGCCAAGTGTCCAGCACTAGCTCCAATGAGCAGTTCTTC.

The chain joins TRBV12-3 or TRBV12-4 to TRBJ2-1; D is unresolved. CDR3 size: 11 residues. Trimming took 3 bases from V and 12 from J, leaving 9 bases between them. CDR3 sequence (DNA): TGTGCCAGCAGTTTCCTTCATGGGCAGTTCTTC. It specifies CASSFLHGQFF.

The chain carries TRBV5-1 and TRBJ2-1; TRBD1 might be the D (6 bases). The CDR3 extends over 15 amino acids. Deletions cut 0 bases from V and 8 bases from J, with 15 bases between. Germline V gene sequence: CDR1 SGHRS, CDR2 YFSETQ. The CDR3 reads CASSLEGGRGDEQFF. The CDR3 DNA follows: TGCGCCAGCAGCTTGGAAGGGGGTCGAGGTGATGAGCAGTTCTTC.

CDR3 in DNA: TGTGCCAGCAGCTTAGCACCACGCAGGATACGCACAGATACGCAGTATTTT. Translation: CASSLAPRRIRTDTQYF. The chain has TRBV7-2 and TRBJ2-3; D unclear. The CDR3 totals 17 residues. Germline lookup yields CDR1 SGHTA and CDR2 FQGNSA. V shed 0 bases and J shed 1 base, with 14 bases lying between them.

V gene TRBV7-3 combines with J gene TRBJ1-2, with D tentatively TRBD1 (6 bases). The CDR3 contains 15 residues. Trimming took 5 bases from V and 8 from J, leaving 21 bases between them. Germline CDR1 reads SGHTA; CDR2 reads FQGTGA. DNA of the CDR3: TGTGCCAGCAGCCCCACCAGTGGGGGCATTGGGGGCTACACCTTC. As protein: CASSPTSGGIGGYTF.

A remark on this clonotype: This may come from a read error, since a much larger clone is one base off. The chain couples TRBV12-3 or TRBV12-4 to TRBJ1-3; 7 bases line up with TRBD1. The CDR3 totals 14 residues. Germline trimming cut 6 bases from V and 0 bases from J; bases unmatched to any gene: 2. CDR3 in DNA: TGTGCCAGCAGGCGACAGGGCTCTGGAAACACCATATATTTT. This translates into CASRRQGSGNTIYF.

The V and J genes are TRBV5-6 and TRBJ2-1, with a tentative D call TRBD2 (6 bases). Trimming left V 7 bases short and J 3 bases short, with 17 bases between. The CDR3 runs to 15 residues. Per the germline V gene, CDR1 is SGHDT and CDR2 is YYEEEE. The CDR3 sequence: CASGWLAERYNEQFF. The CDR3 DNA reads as TGTGCCAGCGGCTGGTTAGCGGAACGCTACAATGAGCAGTTCTTC.

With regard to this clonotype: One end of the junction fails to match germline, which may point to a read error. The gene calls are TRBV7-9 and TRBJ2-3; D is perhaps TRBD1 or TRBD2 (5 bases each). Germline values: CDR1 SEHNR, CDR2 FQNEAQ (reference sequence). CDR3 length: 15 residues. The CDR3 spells CAGSPGTQGTDTQYF. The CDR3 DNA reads TGTGCCGGCAGTCCCGGGACCCAAGGCACAGATACGCAGTATTTT.

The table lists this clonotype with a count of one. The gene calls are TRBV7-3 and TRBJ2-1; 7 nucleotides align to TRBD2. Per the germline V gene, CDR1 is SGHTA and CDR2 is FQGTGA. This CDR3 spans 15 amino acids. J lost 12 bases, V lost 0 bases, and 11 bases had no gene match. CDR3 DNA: TGTGCCAGCAGCTTAACACCGGGGGGAGGGGATGGGCAGTTCTTC. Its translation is CASSLTPGGGDGQFF.

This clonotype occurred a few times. The CDR3 DNA is TGTGCCAGCAGTTTATTGCGGACAGGGGGAAGCTATGGCTACACCTTC. Translation gives CASSLLRTGGSYGYTF. The J gene is TRBJ1-2, the V gene TRBV28; 10 nucleotides agree with TRBD1. CDR1 and CDR2 (germline): MDHEN, SYDVKM. The CDR3 runs to 16 residues. Trimming took 1 base from V and 4 from J; bases not matched to a gene: 6.

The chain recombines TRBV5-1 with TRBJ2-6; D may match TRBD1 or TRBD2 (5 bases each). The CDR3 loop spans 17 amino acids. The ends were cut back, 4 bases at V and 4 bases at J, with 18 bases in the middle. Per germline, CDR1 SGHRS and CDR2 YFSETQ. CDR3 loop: CASSPDPPGQGANVLTF. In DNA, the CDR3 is TGCGCCAGCAGCCCCGACCCCCCGGGGCAGGGGGCCAACGTCCTGACTTTC.